Listed here is a single T cell receptor (beta chain). The record originates from a study of shared T cell receptors in the human thymus. The CDR3 extends over 16 amino acids. Trimming took off 0 bases at V and 4 bases at J, with 15 bases between the two ends. Germline V gene data show CDR1 as SEHNR and CDR2 as FQNEAQ (reference sequence). The data were produced by immunoSEQ multiplex PCR, yet TCRdb's version contains in-frame clones alone and is incomplete. Of 540,000 or so clones in the sample, approximately 80% are singletons; the top ten hold roughly 0.013%. These records were also assigned to another study, of human thymus T cells. That investigation notes: Corrective surgery for congenital heart defects was being performed on the healthy Finnish infants who were the donors. Corrective heart surgery yielded the resections from which the thymus tissue came. Repertoires sampled from thymus and blood appeared biased in V and J gene usage.

Material for sequencing was thymocytes. This sequence was found in a boy younger than two with a congenital heart defect. The gene calls are TRBV7-9 and TRBJ2-5; possibly TRBD1 for D (5 bases). CDR3 in DNA: TGTGCCAGCAGCTTAGCTCGGCTACAGGCCCCAGAGACCCAGTACTTC. It is translated as CASSLARLQAPETQYF.